Included here is one T cell receptor beta chain sequence, with context. Its binding antigen is unknown. It has no much larger one-base neighbor in the sample; base qualities were not kept. TCRbeta CDR3 regions were amplified from genomic DNA using the immunoSEQ Assay, a bias-controlled multiplex PCR. The authors' pipeline ran thus. The number of nucleated cells in each sample was estimated from the amplification of reference gene primers within the assay. To quantify the absolute abundance of each unique TCRbeta CDR3 rearrangement, sequence reads were collapsed and filtered. For each sample, productive Simpson clonality was calculated as the square root of Simpson's diversity index across productive rearrangements. TCRdb holds this immuneACCESS table with in-frame rearrangements only. Some clones are missing; in checked studies, unresolved V genes explain under half, and the rest has no known cause. V and J calls and clone size are those listed in that table; D and trimming were worked out from the DNA. Within this sample are about 400,000 clones, with 80% to 90% of them counted one time only. The ten top clones hold about 1.9% of the sample.

Participants in the prospective study were enrolled through a virtual design, were aged about 18 to 89 years, and lived in 20 to 30 United States geographic areas. In the prospective study, participants were assigned to cohorts based on the clinical history participants reported in a screening survey and a study questionnaire. In the prospective study, mobile phlebotomists collected whole blood, serum and a nasopharyngeal or oropharyngeal swab from each participant. Additional blood draws and questionnaires over a 2-month period could optionally be provided by prospective study participants. Before DNA extraction, prospective study blood samples were shipped either frozen or at room temperature. V loses 5 bases, J loses 7 bases, and the germline ends lie 12 bases apart. As encoded in the germline V gene, CDR1 is MNHEY while CDR2 is SVGAGI. Counted from cysteine to phenylalanine, this CDR3 has 13 amino acids. Only the CDR3 portion is preserved as DNA: 39 bases, with reading frame beginning at the first base.

The sample is drawn from a study of blood T cell repertoires in COVID-19 (dated by TCRdb to the early 2020s). For context, the study as a whole: For ImmuneRACE Cohort 3, a participant was defined as recovered based on two consecutive negative NP/OP PCR tests, clearance by a healthcare professional, or resolution of symptoms. Collaborator samples came from the United States, Italy and Spain and covered acute and convalescent phases of COVID-19. The material from the prospective study consisted of cDNA or gDNA derived from T cells, B-cell-depleted T cells, or PBMCs. Deeply sampled blood TCRbeta repertoires from subjects exposed to, actively infected with, or recovered from COVID-19 were included in the dataset. The repertoires were released in a freely available public database intended as a resource for research on the immune response to SARS-CoV-2. Samples were obtained from the ongoing ImmuneRACE study (first 160 participants) and from approximately 1,200 subjects provided by 6 global collaborators. The sample metadata nearly always contained a de-identified subject ID, COVID-19 status, age in years and sex. Where available, HLA class I and class II types were obtained from metadata supplied by the sample provider rather than from assay-based typing.

Overall study results and their limits: The quantity of clinical and demographic metadata differed by source and by participant and was supplied without curation.

This sequence originates from a man in his forties in a cohort exposed to, infected with or recovered from COVID-19 (not recorded which). Sequencing used PBMCs or T cells enriched from blood (not recorded which). The chain is assembled from TRBV6-5 and TRBJ1-5; TRBD1 is a weak D gene call, 6 bases matching. The sequenced DNA: TGTGCCAGCAGTAGGGACACATACCAGCCCCAGCATTTT. This encodes CASSRDTYQPQHF.